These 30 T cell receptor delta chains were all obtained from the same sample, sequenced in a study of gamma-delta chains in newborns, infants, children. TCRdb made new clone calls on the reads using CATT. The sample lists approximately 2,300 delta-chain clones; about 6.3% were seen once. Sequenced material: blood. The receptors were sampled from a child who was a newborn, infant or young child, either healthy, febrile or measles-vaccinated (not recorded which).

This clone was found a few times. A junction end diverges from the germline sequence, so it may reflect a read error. The CDR3 region is CACDGGDSSWDTRKMFF. For the CDR3, the DNA is TGTGCCTGTGACGGGGGGGACAGCTCCTGGGACACCCGAAAGATGTTTTTC. V and J are TRDV2 and TRDJ3, with D maybe TRDD3 (6 bases). The CDR3 sequence is 17 residues long. Germline V lookup: CDR1 GEAIGNYY, CDR2 EKD.

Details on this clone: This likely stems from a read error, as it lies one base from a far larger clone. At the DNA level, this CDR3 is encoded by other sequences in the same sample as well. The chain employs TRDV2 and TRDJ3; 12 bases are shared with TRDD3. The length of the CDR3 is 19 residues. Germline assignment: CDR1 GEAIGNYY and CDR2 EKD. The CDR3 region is CACDTVTGGYSWDTRQMFF. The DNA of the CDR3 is TGTGCCTGTGACACCGTAACTGGGGGATACTCCTGGGACACCCGACAGATGTTCTTC.

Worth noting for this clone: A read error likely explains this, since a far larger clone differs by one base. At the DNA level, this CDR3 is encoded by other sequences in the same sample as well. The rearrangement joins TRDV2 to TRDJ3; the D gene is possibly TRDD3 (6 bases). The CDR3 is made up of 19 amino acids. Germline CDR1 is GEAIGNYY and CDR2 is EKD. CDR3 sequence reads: CACDDLGSPSSWDTRQMFF. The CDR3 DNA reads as TGTGCCTGTGACGACCTGGGGTCCCCGAGCTCCTGGGACACCCGGCAGATGTTTTTC.

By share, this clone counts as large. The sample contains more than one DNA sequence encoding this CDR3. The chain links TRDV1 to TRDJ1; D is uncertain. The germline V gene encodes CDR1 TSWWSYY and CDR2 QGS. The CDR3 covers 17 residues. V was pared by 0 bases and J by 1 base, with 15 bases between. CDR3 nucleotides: TGTGCTCTTGGGGAACTGAACTCCCATGTGGTCACCGATAAACTCATCTTT. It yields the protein CALGELNSHVVTDKLIF.

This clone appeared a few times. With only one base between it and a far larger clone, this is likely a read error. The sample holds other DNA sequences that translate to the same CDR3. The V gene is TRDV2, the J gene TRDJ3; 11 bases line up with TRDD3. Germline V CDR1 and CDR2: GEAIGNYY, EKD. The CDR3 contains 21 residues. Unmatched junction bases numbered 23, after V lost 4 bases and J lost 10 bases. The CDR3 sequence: CACDPIPVTGGYGEGTRQMFF. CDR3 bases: TGTGCCTGTGATCCCATTCCAGTTACTGGGGGATATGGAGAGGGGACCCGACAGATGTTTTTC.

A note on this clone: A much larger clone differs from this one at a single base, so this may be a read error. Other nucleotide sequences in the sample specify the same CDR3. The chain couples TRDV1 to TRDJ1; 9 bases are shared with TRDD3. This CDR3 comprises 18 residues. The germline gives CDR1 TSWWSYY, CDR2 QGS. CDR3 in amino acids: CALGELLGRGGYPDKLIF. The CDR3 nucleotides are TGTGCTCTAGGGGAACTACTCGGGCGTGGGGGATATCCCGATAAACTCATCTTT.

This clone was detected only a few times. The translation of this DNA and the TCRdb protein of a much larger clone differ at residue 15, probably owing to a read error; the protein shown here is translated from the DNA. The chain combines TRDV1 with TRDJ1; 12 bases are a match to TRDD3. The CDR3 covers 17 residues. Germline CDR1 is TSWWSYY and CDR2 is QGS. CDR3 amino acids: CALGLWGIRTVTDKHIF. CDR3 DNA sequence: TGTGCTCTTGGGCTCTGGGGGATACGTACCGTCACCGATAAACACATCTTT.

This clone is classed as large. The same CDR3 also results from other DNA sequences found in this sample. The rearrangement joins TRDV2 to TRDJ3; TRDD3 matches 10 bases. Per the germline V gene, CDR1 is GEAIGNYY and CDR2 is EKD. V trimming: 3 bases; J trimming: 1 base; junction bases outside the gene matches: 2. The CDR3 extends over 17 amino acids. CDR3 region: CACDVLGDSWDTRQMFF. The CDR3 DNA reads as TGTGCCTGTGACGTACTGGGGGATTCCTGGGACACCCGACAGATGTTTTTC.

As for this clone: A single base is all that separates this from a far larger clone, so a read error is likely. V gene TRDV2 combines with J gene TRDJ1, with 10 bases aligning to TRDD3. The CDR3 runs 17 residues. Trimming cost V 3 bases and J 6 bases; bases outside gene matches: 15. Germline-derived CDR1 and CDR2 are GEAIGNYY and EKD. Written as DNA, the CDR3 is TGTGCCTGTGACTCACGTACTGGGGGATGCTTATCCTATAAACTCATCTTT. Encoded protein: CACDSRTGGCLSYKLIF.

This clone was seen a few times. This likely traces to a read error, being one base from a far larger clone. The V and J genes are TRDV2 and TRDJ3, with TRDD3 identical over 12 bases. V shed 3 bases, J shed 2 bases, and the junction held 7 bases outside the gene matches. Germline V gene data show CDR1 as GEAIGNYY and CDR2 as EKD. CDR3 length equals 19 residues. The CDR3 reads CACDGLGDTSPWDTRQMFF. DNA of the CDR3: TGTGCCTGTGACGGACTGGGGGATACCAGCCCCTGGGACACCCGACAGATGTTTTTC.

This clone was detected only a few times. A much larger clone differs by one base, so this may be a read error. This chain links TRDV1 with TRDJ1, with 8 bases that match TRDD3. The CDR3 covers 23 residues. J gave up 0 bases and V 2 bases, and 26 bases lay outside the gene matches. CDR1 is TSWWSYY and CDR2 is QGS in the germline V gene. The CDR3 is CALGEAARHMWGYLIPYTDKLIF. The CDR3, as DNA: TGTGCTCTTGGGGAAGCGGCTCGACATATGTGGGGATACCTAATCCCGTACACCGATAAACTCATCTTT.

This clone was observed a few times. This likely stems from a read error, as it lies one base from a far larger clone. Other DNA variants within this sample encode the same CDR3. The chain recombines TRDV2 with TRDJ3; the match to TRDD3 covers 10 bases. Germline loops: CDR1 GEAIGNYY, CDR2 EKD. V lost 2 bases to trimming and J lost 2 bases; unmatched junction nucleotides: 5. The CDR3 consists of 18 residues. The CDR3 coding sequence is TGTGCCTGTGACAAAGTCCTGGGGGATACCTGGGACACCCGACAGATGTTTTTC. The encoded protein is CACDKVLGDTWDTRQMFF.

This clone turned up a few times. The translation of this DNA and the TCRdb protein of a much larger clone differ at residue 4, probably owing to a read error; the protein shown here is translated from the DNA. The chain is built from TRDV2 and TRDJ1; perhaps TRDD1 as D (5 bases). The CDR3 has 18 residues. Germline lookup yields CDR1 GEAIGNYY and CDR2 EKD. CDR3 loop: CACATVRNRLRETDKLIF. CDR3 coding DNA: TGTGCCTGTGCCACCGTTAGGAATAGACTGAGAGAGACCGATAAACTCATCTTT.

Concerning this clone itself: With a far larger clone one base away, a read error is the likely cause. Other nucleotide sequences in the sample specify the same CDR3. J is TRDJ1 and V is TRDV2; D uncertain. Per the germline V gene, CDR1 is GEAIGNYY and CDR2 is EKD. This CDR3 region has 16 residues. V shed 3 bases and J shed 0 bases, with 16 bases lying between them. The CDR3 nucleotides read TGTGCCTGTGACGCCCTCGGGGCCCCGGACACCGATAAACTCATCTTT. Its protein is CACDALGAPDTDKLIF.

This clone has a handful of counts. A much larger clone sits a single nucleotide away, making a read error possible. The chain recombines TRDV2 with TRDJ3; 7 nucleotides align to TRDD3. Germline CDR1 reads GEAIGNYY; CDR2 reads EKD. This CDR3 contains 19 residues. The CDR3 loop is CACEPLGAPSSWYTRQMFF. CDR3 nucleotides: TGTGCCTGTGAGCCTCTGGGGGCCCCGAGCTCCTGGTACACCCGACAGATGTTTTTC.

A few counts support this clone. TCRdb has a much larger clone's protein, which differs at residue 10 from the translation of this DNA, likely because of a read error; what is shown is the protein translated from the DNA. In nucleotides, the CDR3 is TGTGCCTGTGACGGGATACGCTCCTGGGGCACCCGACAGATGTTTTTC. It encodes CACDGIRSWGTRQMFF. The chain carries TRDV2 and TRDJ3, with 8 nucleotides matching TRDD3. The CDR3 is 16 residues long. Per germline, CDR1 GEAIGNYY and CDR2 EKD.

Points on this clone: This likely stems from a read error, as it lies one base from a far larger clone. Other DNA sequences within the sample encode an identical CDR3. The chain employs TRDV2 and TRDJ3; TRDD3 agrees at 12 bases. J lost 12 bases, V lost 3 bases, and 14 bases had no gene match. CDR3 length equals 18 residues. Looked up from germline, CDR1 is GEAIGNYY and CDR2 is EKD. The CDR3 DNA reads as TGTGCCTGTGACCCCGTCCTGGGGGATACGGGGACTGGCCGACAGATGTTTTTC. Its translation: CACDPVLGDTGTGRQMFF.

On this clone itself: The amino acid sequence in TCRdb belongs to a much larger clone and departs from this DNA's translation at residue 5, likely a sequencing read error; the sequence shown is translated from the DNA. The CDR3 DNA reads TGTGCCTGTGACGCGAAACGAGGATTGGGGGACTACACCGATAAACTCATCTTT. Amino acids: CACDAKRGLGDYTDKLIF. The chain is built from TRDV2 and TRDJ1, with 7 bases matching TRDD3. The trim removed 3 bases at V and 0 bases at J, leaving 15 bases unmatched. This CDR3 is 18 amino acids long. Germline-derived CDR1 and CDR2 are GEAIGNYY and EKD.

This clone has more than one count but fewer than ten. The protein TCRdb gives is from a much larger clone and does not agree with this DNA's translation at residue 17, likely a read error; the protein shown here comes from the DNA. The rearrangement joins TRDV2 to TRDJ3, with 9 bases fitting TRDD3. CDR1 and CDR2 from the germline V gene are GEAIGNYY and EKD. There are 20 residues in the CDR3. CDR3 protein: CACDTVTAGGFSWDTRKMFF. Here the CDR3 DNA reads TGTGCCTGTGACACCGTTACTGCTGGGGGATTCTCCTGGGACACCCGAAAGATGTTTTTC.

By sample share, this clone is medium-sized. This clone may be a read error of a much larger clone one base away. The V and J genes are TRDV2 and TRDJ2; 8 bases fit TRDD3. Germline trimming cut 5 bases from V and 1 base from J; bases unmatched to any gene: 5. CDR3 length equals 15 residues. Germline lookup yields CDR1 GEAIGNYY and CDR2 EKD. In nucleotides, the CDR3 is TGTGCCTGTGGCAGACTGGGGGGTTTGACAGCACAACTCTTCTTT. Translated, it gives CACGRLGGLTAQLFF.

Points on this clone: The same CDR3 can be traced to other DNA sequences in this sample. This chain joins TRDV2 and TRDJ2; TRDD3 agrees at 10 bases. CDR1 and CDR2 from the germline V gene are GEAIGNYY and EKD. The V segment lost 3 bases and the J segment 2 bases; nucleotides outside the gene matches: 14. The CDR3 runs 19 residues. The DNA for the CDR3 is TGTGCCTGTGACCCCTTACAGGGGGGATACGGGACCTTGACAGCACAACTCTTCTTT. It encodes CACDPLQGGYGTLTAQLFF.

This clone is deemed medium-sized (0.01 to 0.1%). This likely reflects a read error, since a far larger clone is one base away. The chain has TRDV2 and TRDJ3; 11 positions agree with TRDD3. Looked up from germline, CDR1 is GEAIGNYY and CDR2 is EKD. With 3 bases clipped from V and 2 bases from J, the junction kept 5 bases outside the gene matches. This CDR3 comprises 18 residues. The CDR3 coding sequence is TGTGCCTGTGACGCCGTACTGGGGGATACCTGGGACACCCGACAGATGTTTTTC. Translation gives CACDAVLGDTWDTRQMFF.

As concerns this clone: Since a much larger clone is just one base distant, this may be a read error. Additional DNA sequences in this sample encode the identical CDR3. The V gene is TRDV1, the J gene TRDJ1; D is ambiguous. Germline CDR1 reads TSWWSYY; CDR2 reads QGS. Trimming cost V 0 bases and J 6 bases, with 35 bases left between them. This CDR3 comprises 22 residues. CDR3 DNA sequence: TGTGCTCTTGGGGAACTCCCTCCAATGCTTTCCCGGGACCTAACCCGAGGGCATAAACTCATCTTT. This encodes CALGELPPMLSRDLTRGHKLIF.

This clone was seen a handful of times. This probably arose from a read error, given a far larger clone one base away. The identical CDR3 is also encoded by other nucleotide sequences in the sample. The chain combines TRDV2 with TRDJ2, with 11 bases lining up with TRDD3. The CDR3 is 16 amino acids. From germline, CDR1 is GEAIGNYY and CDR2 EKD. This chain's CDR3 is CACDILGDTLTAQLFF. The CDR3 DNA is TGCGCCTGTGACATACTGGGGGATACTTTGACAGCACAACTCTTCTTT.

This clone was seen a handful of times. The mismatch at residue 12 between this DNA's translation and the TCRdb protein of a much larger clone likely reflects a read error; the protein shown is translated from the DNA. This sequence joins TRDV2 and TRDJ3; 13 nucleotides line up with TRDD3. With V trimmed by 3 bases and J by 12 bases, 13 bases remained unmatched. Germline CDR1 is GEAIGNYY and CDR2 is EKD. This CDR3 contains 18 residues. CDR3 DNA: TGTGCCTGTGACCCCGTACTGGGGGATACGGGGGCTGGCCGACAGATGTTTTTC. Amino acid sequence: CACDPVLGDTGAGRQMFF.

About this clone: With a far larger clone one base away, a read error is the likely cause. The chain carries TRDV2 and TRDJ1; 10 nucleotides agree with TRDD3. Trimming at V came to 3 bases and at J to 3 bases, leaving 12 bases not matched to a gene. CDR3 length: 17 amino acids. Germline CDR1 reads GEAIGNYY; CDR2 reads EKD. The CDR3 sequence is CACDPRTGGCLSDKLIF. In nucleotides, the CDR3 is TGTGCCTGTGACCCACGTACTGGGGGATGCTTATCCGATAAACTCATCTTT.

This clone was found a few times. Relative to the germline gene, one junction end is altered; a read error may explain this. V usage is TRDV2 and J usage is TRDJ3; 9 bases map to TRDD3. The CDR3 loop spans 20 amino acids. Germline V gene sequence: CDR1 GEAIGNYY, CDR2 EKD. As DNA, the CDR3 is TGTGCCTGTGACCCTACTGGGGGAATACCCAGCTCCTGGGACACCCGAAAGATGTTTTTC. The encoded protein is CACDPTGGIPSSWDTRKMFF.

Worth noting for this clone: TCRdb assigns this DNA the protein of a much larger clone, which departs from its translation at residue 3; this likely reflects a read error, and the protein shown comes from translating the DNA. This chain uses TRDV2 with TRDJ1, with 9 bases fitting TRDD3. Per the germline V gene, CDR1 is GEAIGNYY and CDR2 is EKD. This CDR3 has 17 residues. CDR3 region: CARDSLRTGGGTDKLIF. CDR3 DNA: TGTGCCCGTGACTCCCTACGTACTGGGGGAGGCACCGATAAACTCATCTTT.

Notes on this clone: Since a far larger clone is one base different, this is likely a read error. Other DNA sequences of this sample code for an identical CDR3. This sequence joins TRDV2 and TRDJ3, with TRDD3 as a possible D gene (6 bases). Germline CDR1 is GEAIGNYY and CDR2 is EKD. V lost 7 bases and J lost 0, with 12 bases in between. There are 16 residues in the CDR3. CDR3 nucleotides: TGTGCCTGCGACGGGATAAGCTCCTGGGACACCCGACAGATGTTTTTC. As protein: CACDGISSWDTRQMFF.

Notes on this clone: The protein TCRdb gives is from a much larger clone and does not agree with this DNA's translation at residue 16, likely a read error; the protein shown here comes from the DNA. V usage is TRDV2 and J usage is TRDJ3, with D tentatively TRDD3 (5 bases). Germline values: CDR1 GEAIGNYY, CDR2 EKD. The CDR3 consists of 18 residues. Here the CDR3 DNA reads TGTGCCTGTGACACCGTGGGGTCAAGCTCCTGGGACACCCGACAGACGTTTTTC. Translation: CACDTVGSSSWDTRQTFF.